The 20 T cell receptor beta chains given below trace back to one sample, sequenced in a study of radiotherapy plus CTLA-4 blockade in lung cancer. The assay was immunoSEQ multiplex PCR, and TCRdb's table has in-frame clones only and misses some. The sample has over 95,000 clones; approximately 74% are singletons. The input for sequencing was peripheral blood, taken from a patient treated with radiotherapy plus ipilimumab. The receptors here all came from a human donor with non-small cell lung cancer who had a partial response to radiotherapy plus ipilimumab. Some clones in this sample may be carry-over from other donors' samples.

This clone was found a few times. This sequence joins TRBV9 and TRBJ2-3, with a weak D call TRBD1 (5 bases). Trimming took 2 bases from V and 0 from J, leaving 7 bases between them. Germline V gene data show CDR1 as SGDLS and CDR2 as YYNGEE. The CDR3 runs 14 residues. The CDR3 protein is CASSVQGSTDTQYF. DNA of the CDR3: TGTGCCAGCAGCGTTCAGGGCAGCACAGATACGCAGTATTTT.

V is TRBV28 and J is TRBJ2-5; the match to TRBD1 covers 7 bases. Trimming at V came to 8 bases and at J to 5 bases, leaving 8 bases not matched to a gene. The CDR3 is made up of 13 amino acids. Germline V gives CDR1 MDHEN, CDR2 SYDVKM. In nucleotides, the CDR3 is TGTGCCAGCCTAGACAGGGTGGTCGAGACCCAGTACTTC. Amino acids: CASLDRVVETQYF.

Concerning this clone: An end of the junction differs from the germline gene, which may be a read error. This chain connects TRBV11-1 to TRBJ1-3; no reliable D call. Germline CDR1 SGHAT, CDR2 FQDESV (reference sequence). The CDR3 length is 14 residues. The CDR3 region is CASSLSGIGNTIHF. The DNA of the CDR3 is TGTGCCAGCAGCTTGAGCGGGATCGGAAACACCATACATTTT.

This sequence joins TRBV28 and TRBJ1-5, with TRBD1 identical over 9 bases. The germline gives CDR1 MDHEN, CDR2 SYDVKM. This CDR3 has 15 residues. V shed 6 bases, J shed 11 bases, and the junction held 14 bases outside the gene matches. The CDR3 loop reads CASRTRTGGRGSQHF. CDR3 coding DNA: TGTGCCAGCAGAACTCGCACAGGGGGCCGAGGGTCCCAGCATTTT. Drawing the rest from reference TRBV28 and TRBJ1-5, the complete variable domain is DVKVTQSSRYLVKRTGEKVFLECVQDMDHENMFWYRQDPGLGLRLIYFSYDVKMKEKGDIPEGYSVSREKKERFSLILESASTNQTSMYLCASRTRTGGRGSQHFGDGTRLSIL.

In its sample, this clone was seen once. The chain has TRBV19 and TRBJ1-5, with 10 bases aligning to TRBD1. The germline gives CDR1 LNHDA, CDR2 SQIVND (reference sequence). This CDR3 is built from 14 residues. J lost 11 bases, V lost 4 bases, and 8 bases had no gene match. The chain's CDR3 is CASSRSRDRGAQHF. CDR3 in DNA: TGTGCCAGTAGTAGGTCCCGGGACAGGGGAGCCCAGCATTTT.

This chain uses TRBV5-1 with TRBJ2-3, with 11 bases that match TRBD2. Germline assignment: CDR1 SGHRS and CDR2 YFSETQ. This CDR3 comprises 16 residues. The V segment lost 2 bases and the J segment 8 bases; nucleotides outside the gene matches: 10. In DNA form, the CDR3 reads TGCGCCAGCAGCTTCCAGACTAGCGGGACGGGAGGTACGCAGTATTTT. This sequence encodes CASSFQTSGTGGTQYF. The variable domain in full, with the rest retrieved from reference TRBV5-1 and TRBJ2-3, is KAGVTQTPRYLIKTRGQQVTLSCSPISGHRSVSWYQQTPGQGLQFLFEYFSETQRNKGNFPGRFSGRQFSNSRSEMNVSTLELGDSALYLCASSFQTSGTGGTQYFGPGTRLTVL.

This chain links TRBV14 with TRBJ2-7; D might be TRBD1 (6 bases). Looked up from germline, CDR1 is SGHDN and CDR2 is FVKESK. V gave up 1 base and J gave up 8 bases, with 12 bases separating them. This CDR3 is 13 amino acids long. This CDR3 is CASSQVQGYKQYF. CDR3 nucleotide sequence: TGTGCCAGCAGCCAAGTACAGGGTTACAAGCAGTACTTC.

The chain is built from TRBV30 and TRBJ1-2; tentatively, D is TRBD1 (5 bases). Per the germline V gene, CDR1 is GTSNPN and CDR2 is SVGIG (reference sequence). There are 14 residues in the CDR3. V lost 0 bases and J lost 8, with 16 bases in between. The CDR3 protein is CAWSVMGLARGYTF. For the CDR3, the DNA is TGTGCCTGGAGTGTGATGGGACTAGCTAGAGGCTACACCTTC.

The chain is built from TRBV5-1 and TRBJ1-4; D ambiguous. CDR1 is SGHRS, CDR2 YFSETQ, per germline. The CDR3 is made up of 15 amino acids. V was clipped by 4 bases and J by 0 bases, with 10 bases between them. The CDR3 loop is CASSPDTATNEKLFF. CDR3 DNA: TGCGCCAGCAGCCCCGACACGGCAACTAATGAAAAACTGTTTTTT.

This chain uses TRBV9 with TRBJ2-1; 12 bases align to TRBD2. The CDR3 covers 14 residues. Germline V gives CDR1 SGDLS, CDR2 YYNGEE. V was clipped by 4 bases and J by 6 bases; unmatched bases: 2. The CDR3 spells CASSSSGGGNEQFF. CDR3 coding DNA: TGTGCCAGCAGCTCTAGCGGGGGGGGCAATGAGCAGTTCTTC.

The chain is built from TRBV25-1 and TRBJ2-7; a possible D gene is TRBD1 (6 bases). The CDR3 consists of 14 residues. With 3 bases removed from V and 5 bases from J, the gap between germline ends came to 14 bases. Germline V CDR1 and CDR2: MGHDK, SYGVNS. CDR3 in amino acids: CASSDDRSRDEQYF. CDR3 bases: TGTGCCAGCAGTGATGACAGGTCTCGTGACGAGCAGTACTTC.

This chain uses TRBV30 with TRBJ1-2; tentatively, D is TRBD1 (5 bases). Per germline, CDR1 GTSNPN and CDR2 SVGIG (reference sequence). Trimming removed 0 bases at V and 4 bases at J, with 9 bases between. The CDR3 runs to 13 residues. The CDR3 here is CAWSVDQGYGYTF. The CDR3 DNA reads TGTGCCTGGAGTGTAGATCAGGGCTATGGCTACACCTTC.

This chain links TRBV10-3 with TRBJ2-7; no definite D call. CDR3 length: 15 residues. Germline CDR1 reads ENHRY; CDR2 reads SYGVKD. V lost 2 bases to trimming and J lost 6 bases, with 17 bases between them. The CDR3 DNA reads TGTGCCATCAGTGAGGGATCGAGGCAACTCGGCGAGCAGTACTTC. Protein: CAISEGSRQLGEQYF.

Only a few counts were recorded for this clone. The rearrangement joins TRBV19 to TRBJ1-1, with 8 bases fitting TRBD1. CDR3 size: 13 residues. Germline-derived CDR1 and CDR2 are LNHDA and SQIVND (reference sequence). J lost 4 bases, V lost 5 bases, and 3 bases had no gene match. The CDR3 protein is CASSGTGSTEAFF. Written as DNA, the CDR3 is TGTGCCAGTAGTGGGACAGGTTCCACTGAAGCTTTCTTT. The full variable domain, completed using reference TRBV19 and TRBJ1-1, is DGGITQSPKYLFRKEGQNVTLSCEQNLNHDAMYWYRQDPGQGLRLIYYSQIVNDFQKGDIAEGYSVSREKKESFPLTVTSAQKNPTAFYLCASSGTGSTEAFFGQGTRLTVV.

This clone was detected a few times. The chain combines TRBV15 with TRBJ2-2; D not resolved. This CDR3 region has 13 residues. Germline CDR1 is LNHNV and CDR2 is YYDKDF (reference sequence). Trimming took off 0 bases at V and 6 bases at J, with 5 bases between the two ends. The DNA for the CDR3 is TGTGCCACCAGCAGAGACCGAGCCGGGGAGCTGTTTTTT. The encoded protein is CATSRDRAGELFF.

V is TRBV15 and J is TRBJ2-1; perhaps TRBD2 as D (6 bases). The CDR3 runs to 16 residues. Germline CDR1 LNHNV, CDR2 YYDKDF (reference sequence). Trimming removed 8 bases at V and 10 bases at J, with 27 bases between. CDR3 sequence reads: CATHALGTQHAGEQFF. In DNA, the CDR3 is TGTGCCACCCACGCCCTCGGGACTCAACATGCCGGGGAGCAGTTCTTC.

The chain combines TRBV2 with TRBJ1-4; D might be TRBD1 (6 bases). Germline V CDR1 and CDR2: SNHLY, FYNNEI. The CDR3 contains 14 residues. Deletions cut 4 bases from V and 7 bases from J, with 13 bases between. The DNA of the CDR3 is TGTGCCAGCAGTGGCAGGGGCTTCTCTGAAAAACTGTTTTTT. Translated: CASSGRGFSEKLFF.

This clone was counted only a few times. The chain joins TRBV6-5 to TRBJ1-2, with 7 positions matching TRBD1. J was trimmed by 4 bases and V by 5 bases; bases with no gene match: 1. Germline V CDR1 and CDR2: MNHEY, SVGAGI. The CDR3 extends over 12 amino acids. This chain's CDR3 is CASSGTVYGYTF. The CDR3 nucleotides are TGTGCCAGCAGTGGGACAGTCTATGGCTACACCTTC.

V is TRBV5-1 and J is TRBJ2-2, with D tentatively TRBD1 (5 bases). Per the germline V gene, CDR1 is SGHRS and CDR2 is YFSETQ. Trimming shortened V by 0 bases and J by 6 bases, and 15 bases separated the two germline ends. The CDR3 sequence is 16 residues long. CDR3 sequence (DNA): TGCGCCAGCAGCTTGGGACAGCCTAGGGCCGCCGGGGAGCTGTTTTTT. This encodes CASSLGQPRAAGELFF.

This chain joins TRBV11-3 and TRBJ2-7; 7 bases are a match to TRBD2. CDR3 length equals 14 residues. V was clipped by 0 bases and J by 6 bases; unmatched bases: 5. Germline CDR1 reads SGHNT; CDR2 reads YENEEA. CDR3 coding DNA: TGTGCCAGCAGCTTAGAGTCGGGGAGGGGCGAGCAGTACTTC. It codes for CASSLESGRGEQYF.